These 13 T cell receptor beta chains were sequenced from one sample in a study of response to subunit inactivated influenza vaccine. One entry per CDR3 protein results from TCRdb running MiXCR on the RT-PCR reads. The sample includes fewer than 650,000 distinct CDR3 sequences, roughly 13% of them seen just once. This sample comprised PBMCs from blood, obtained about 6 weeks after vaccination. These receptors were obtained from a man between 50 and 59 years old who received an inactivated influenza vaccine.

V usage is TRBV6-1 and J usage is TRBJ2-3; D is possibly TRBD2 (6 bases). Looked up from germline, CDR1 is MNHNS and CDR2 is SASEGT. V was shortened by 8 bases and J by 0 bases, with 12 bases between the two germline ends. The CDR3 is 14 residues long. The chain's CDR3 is CASSGGRSTDTQYF. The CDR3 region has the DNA TGTGCCAGCTCAGGTGGGAGGAGCACAGATACGCAGTATTTT.

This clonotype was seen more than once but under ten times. CDR3 loop: CASSLDQATNEKLFF. CDR3 DNA sequence: TGCGCCAGCAGCTTGGACCAGGCAACTAATGAAAAACTGTTTTTT. The chain combines TRBV5-1 with TRBJ1-4, with D hard to call. There are 15 residues in the CDR3. Germline V gene data show CDR1 as SGHRS and CDR2 as YFSETQ. V lost 0 bases and J 0 bases, leaving 6 bases between the germline ends. The full variable domain, rest sourced from reference TRBV5-1 and TRBJ1-4, is KAGVTQTPRYLIKTRGQQVTLSCSPISGHRSVSWYQQTPGQGLQFLFEYFSETQRNKGNFPGRFSGRQFSNSRSEMNVSTLELGDSALYLCASSLDQATNEKLFFGSGTQLSVL.

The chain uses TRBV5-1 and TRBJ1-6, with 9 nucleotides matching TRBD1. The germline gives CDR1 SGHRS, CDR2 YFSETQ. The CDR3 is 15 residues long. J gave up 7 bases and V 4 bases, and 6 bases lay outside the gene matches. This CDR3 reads CASSDGTGWNSPLHF. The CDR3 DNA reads TGCGCCAGCAGCGACGGGACAGGGTGGAATTCACCCCTCCACTTT.

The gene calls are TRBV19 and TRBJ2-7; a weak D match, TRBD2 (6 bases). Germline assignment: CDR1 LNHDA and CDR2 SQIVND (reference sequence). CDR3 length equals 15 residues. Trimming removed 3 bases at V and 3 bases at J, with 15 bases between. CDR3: CASSISGVGVYEQYF. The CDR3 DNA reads TGTGCCAGTAGTATCTCGGGGGTTGGAGTCTACGAGCAGTACTTC. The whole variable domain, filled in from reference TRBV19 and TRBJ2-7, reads DGGITQSPKYLFRKEGQNVTLSCEQNLNHDAMYWYRQDPGQGLRLIYYSQIVNDFQKGDIAEGYSVSREKKESFPLTVTSAQKNPTAFYLCASSISGVGVYEQYFGPGTRLTVT.

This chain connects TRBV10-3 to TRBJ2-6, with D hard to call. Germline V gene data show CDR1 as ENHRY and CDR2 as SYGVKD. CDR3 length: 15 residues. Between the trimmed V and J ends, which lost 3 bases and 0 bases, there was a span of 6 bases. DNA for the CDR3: TGTGCCATCAGTGAAGGTGCCTCTGGGGCCAACGTCCTGACTTTC. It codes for CAISEGASGANVLTF.

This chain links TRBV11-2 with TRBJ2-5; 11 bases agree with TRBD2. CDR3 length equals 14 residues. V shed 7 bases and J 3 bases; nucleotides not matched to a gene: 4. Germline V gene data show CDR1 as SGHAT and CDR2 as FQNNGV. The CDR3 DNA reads TGTGCCAGCACCTGGGGACTAGCGGAAGAGACCCAGTACTTC. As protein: CASTWGLAEETQYF.

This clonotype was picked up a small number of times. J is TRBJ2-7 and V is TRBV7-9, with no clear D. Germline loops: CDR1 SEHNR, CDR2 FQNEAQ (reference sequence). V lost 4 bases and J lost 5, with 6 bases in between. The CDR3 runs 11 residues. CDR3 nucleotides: TGTGCCAGCAGCTCCATCCACGAGCAGTACTTC. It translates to CASSSIHEQYF.

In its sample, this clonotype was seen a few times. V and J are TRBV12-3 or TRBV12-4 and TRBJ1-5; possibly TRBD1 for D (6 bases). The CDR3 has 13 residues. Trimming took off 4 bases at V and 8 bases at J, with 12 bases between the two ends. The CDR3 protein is CASSWGAREPQHF. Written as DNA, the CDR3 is TGTGCCAGCAGTTGGGGGGCGCGAGAGCCCCAGCATTTT.

The CDR3 is CASRIQGAVITEAFF. CDR3 DNA: TGTGCCAGCAGGATACAGGGGGCAGTAATCACTGAAGCTTTCTTT. This sequence joins TRBV2 and TRBJ1-1; TRBD1 matches 9 bases. V gave up 6 bases and J gave up 4 bases; unmatched junction bases: 9. The CDR3 sequence is 15 residues long. Per the germline V gene, CDR1 is SNHLY and CDR2 is FYNNEI.

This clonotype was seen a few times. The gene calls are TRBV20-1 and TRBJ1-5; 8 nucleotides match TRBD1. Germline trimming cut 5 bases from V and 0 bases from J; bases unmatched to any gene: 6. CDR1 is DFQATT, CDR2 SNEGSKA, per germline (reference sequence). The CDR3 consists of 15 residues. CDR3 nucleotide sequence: TGCAGTGCTCTGGACAGGGCGTATAGCAATCAGCCCCAGCATTTT. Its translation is CSALDRAYSNQPQHF.

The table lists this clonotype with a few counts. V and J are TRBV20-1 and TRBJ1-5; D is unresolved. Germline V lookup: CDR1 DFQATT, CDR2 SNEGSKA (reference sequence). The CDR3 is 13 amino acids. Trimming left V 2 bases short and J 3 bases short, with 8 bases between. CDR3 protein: CSARLGYNQPQHF. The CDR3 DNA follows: TGCAGTGCTAGATTAGGGTACAATCAGCCCCAGCATTTT.

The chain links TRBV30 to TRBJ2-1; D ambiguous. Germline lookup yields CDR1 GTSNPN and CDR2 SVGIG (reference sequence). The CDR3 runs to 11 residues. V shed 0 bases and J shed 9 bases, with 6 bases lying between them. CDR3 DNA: TGTGCCTGGAGTGTACTGGGTGAGCAGTTCTTC. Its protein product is CAWSVLGEQFF.

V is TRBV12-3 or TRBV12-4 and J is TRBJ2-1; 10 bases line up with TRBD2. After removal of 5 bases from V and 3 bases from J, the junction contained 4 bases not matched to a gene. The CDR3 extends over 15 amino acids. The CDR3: CASSGTSDYYNEQFF. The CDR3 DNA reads TGTGCCAGCAGTGGGACTAGCGATTACTACAATGAGCAGTTCTTC.